Below are 26 T cell receptor beta chains sequenced from a single sample in a study of blood T cell repertoires in COVID-19. Here immunoSEQ multiplex PCR was the method, and the copy in TCRdb shows in-frame clones only, minus some. The sample carries 150,000 to 200,000 clones, approximately 90% recorded once. Sequencing input: peripheral blood. The receptors originated from a woman aged 80 or over in a cohort sampled during active or convalescent COVID-19.

This chain uses TRBV30 with TRBJ1-5; D gene unclear. Trimming pared 2 bases from V and 0 bases from J, leaving 14 bases between. CDR1 and CDR2 (germline): GTSNPN, SVGIG (reference sequence). This CDR3 comprises 16 residues. The CDR3 reads CAWSRVVPYSNQPQHF. CDR3 coding DNA: TGTGCCTGGAGTCGAGTTGTTCCATATAGCAATCAGCCCCAGCATTTT.

This chain links TRBV29-1 with TRBJ1-1; D possibly corresponds to TRBD1 (5 bases). Trimming removed 1 base at V and 0 bases at J, with 9 bases between. The CDR3 loop spans 14 amino acids. Germline CDR1 and CDR2: SQVTM and ANQGSEA. Here the CDR3 DNA reads TGCAGCGTTGAAGTGACAGCTATGAACACTGAAGCTTTCTTT. Translating gives CSVEVTAMNTEAFF.

This sequence joins TRBV24-1 and TRBJ2-1; TRBD1 matches 10 bases. This CDR3 contains 13 residues. Germline V CDR1 and CDR2: KGHDR, SFDVKD. Germline trimming cut 2 bases from V and 10 bases from J; bases unmatched to any gene: 1. CDR3 sequence reads: CATSDWDRGEQFF. CDR3 sequence (DNA): TGTGCCACCAGTGATTGGGACAGGGGCGAGCAGTTCTTC.

The table lists this clone with a count of one. The chain couples TRBV6-6 to TRBJ1-1; possibly TRBD1 for D (6 bases). CDR1 MNHNY and CDR2 SVGAGI come from the germline V gene (reference sequence). Trimming shortened V by 5 bases and J by 0 bases, and 19 bases separated the two germline ends. The CDR3 sequence is 17 residues long. CDR3 in DNA: TGTGCCAGCAGTCCTACCCGATCCGGGACAATGAACACTGAAGCTTTCTTT. This sequence encodes CASSPTRSGTMNTEAFF.

The rearrangement joins TRBV2 to TRBJ1-5, with TRBD1 as a possible D gene (6 bases). V lost 7 bases and J lost 6, with 13 bases in between. The CDR3 sequence is 13 residues long. CDR1 and CDR2 (germline): SNHLY, FYNNEI. The CDR3 loop reads CASNGGASQPQHF. The DNA for the CDR3 is TGTGCCAGCAATGGGGGGGCAAGTCAGCCCCAGCATTTT.

The gene calls are TRBV27 and TRBJ1-2; D ambiguous. V shed 4 bases and J shed 8 bases, with 8 bases lying between them. The CDR3 totals 11 residues. CDR1 is MNHEY, CDR2 SMNVEV, per germline (reference sequence). Here the CDR3 reads CASSSSGGYTF. In DNA, the CDR3 is TGTGCCAGCAGTTCCTCGGGGGGCTACACCTTC.

Details on this clone: Different DNA sequences within this sample yield the same CDR3. This chain links TRBV5-8 with TRBJ1-4; 10 bases align to TRBD1. V shed 2 bases and J 8 bases; nucleotides not matched to a gene: 15. Germline V gene sequence: CDR1 SGHTS, CDR2 YDEGEE. The CDR3 has 18 amino acids. CDR3 residues: CASSFRIWPGQGREKLFF. The CDR3 bases are TGTGCCAGCAGCTTTAGGATTTGGCCGGGACAGGGGCGAGAAAAACTGTTTTTT.

The chain recombines TRBV7-2 with TRBJ2-1; 11 nucleotides align to TRBD2. Germline assignment: CDR1 SGHTA and CDR2 FQGNSA. The ends lost 5 bases at V and 6 bases at J; junction bases unmatched: 6. This CDR3 is built from 15 residues. The DNA of the CDR3 is TGTGCCAGCAGCCCAACTAGCGGGAGTGTCAATGAGCAGTTCTTC. Protein sequence: CASSPTSGSVNEQFF.

This chain uses TRBV11-2 with TRBJ2-3, with 8 bases identical to TRBD2. V shed 0 bases, J shed 5 bases, and the junction held 4 bases outside the gene matches. Germline V lookup: CDR1 SGHAT, CDR2 FQNNGV. CDR3 length: 15 amino acids. Here the CDR3 reads CASSLDGGAGDTQYF. CDR3 sequence (DNA): TGTGCCAGCAGCTTAGACGGGGGGGCCGGAGATACGCAGTATTTT.

The rearrangement uses TRBV13 and TRBJ2-7, with D perhaps matching TRBD1 (5 bases). Germline V gene data show CDR1 as PRHDT and CDR2 as FYEKMQ (reference sequence). The CDR3 is made up of 16 amino acids. V was pared by 5 bases and J by 2 bases, with 19 bases between. The CDR3 region is CASSQRIQGLTYEQYF. The CDR3 nucleotides are TGTGCCAGCAGCCAGCGAATTCAGGGTTTGACCTACGAGCAGTACTTC. Supplemented by reference TRBV13 and TRBJ2-7, the full variable domain reads AAGVIQSPRHLIKEKRETATLKCYPIPRHDTVYWYQQGPGQDPQFLISFYEKMQSDKGSIPDRFSAQQFSDYHSELNMSSLELGDSALYFCASSQRIQGLTYEQYFGPGTRLTVT.

The J gene is TRBJ2-7, the V gene TRBV7-2; 10 bases align to TRBD1. The CDR3 has 14 amino acids. J was trimmed by 2 bases and V by 4 bases; bases with no gene match: 2. Per germline, CDR1 SGHTA and CDR2 FQGNSA. CDR3 in amino acids: CASSSTGGPYEQYF. Written as DNA, the CDR3 is TGTGCCAGCAGCTCGACAGGGGGCCCCTACGAGCAGTACTTC.

This chain uses TRBV2 with TRBJ2-7; tentatively, D is TRBD2 (5 bases). The CDR3 is 14 amino acids. CDR1 is SNHLY, CDR2 FYNNEI, per germline. V was clipped by 5 bases and J by 4 bases, with 15 bases between them. The CDR3 nucleotides read TGTGCCAGCAGTCCCGTTAGCGCTTTTTACGAGCAGTACGTC. This sequence encodes CASSPVSAFYEQYV.

This chain connects TRBV24-1 to TRBJ2-5; 7 bases match TRBD1. Looked up from germline, CDR1 is KGHDR and CDR2 is SFDVKD. The CDR3 contains 15 residues. Trimming removed 4 bases from V and 6 bases from J; junction bases left unmatched: 10. The CDR3 sequence: CATSETGTAWQTQYF. In DNA form, the CDR3 reads TGTGCCACCAGTGAAACCGGGACAGCATGGCAGACCCAGTACTTC.

The rearrangement uses TRBV3-1 (or the pseudogene TRBV3-2) and TRBJ1-1; 10 nucleotides line up with TRBD1. Germline V gene data show CDR1 as LGHDT and CDR2 as YNNKEL (reference sequence). There are 14 residues in the CDR3. Losses at the gene ends were 1 base for V and 5 bases for J; bases not matched to a gene: 1. This CDR3 reads CASSQAGQGTEAFF. Written as DNA, the CDR3 is TGTGCCAGCAGCCAAGCGGGACAGGGGACTGAAGCTTTCTTT.

The CDR3 protein is CASSQDERLAALEQFF. The CDR3 region has the DNA TGTGCCAGCAGCCAAGATGAGAGACTAGCGGCCCTTGAGCAGTTCTTC. V and J are TRBV3-1 (or the pseudogene TRBV3-2) and TRBJ2-1; TRBD2 aligns across 9 bases. Germline V gives CDR1 LGHDT, CDR2 YNNKEL (reference sequence). The CDR3 loop spans 16 amino acids. The V and J ends lost 0 bases and 9 bases, in that order; junction bases with no gene match: 9.

This clone showed up just once. The V call is TRBV12-3 or TRBV12-4, the J call TRBJ1-2; D gene unclear. With 1 base removed from V and 2 bases from J, the gap between germline ends came to 5 bases. This CDR3 comprises 13 residues. This CDR3 is CASSLGRNYGYTF. CDR3 sequence (DNA): TGTGCCAGCAGTTTAGGCAGGAACTATGGCTACACCTTC.

A few counts support this clone. This chain joins TRBV5-1 and TRBJ1-5, with D tentatively TRBD1 (5 bases). The CDR3 has 15 residues. Germline values: CDR1 SGHRS, CDR2 YFSETQ. The ends were cut back, 0 bases at V and 3 bases at J, with 10 bases in the middle. The CDR3 bases are TGCGCCAGCAGCTTGGAGGGGCTTAACAATCAGCCCCAGCATTTT. This gives the protein CASSLEGLNNQPQHF.

The DNA of the CDR3 is TGTGCCAGCAGCTTAGGGGGAGGGAAAATTGGACTAGCTCAATACGAGCAGTACTTC. Residues: CASSLGGGKIGLAQYEQYF. The chain is built from TRBV7-2 and TRBJ2-7; TRBD2 matches 8 bases. This CDR3 has 19 amino acids. Trimming removed 1 base from V and 4 bases from J; junction bases left unmatched: 18. Per the germline V gene, CDR1 is SGHTA and CDR2 is FQGNSA.

The V call is TRBV27, the J call TRBJ2-5; TRBD2 matches 8 bases. There are 16 residues in the CDR3. Germline V CDR1 and CDR2: MNHEY, SMNVEV (reference sequence). The trim removed 3 bases at V and 2 bases at J, leaving 8 bases unmatched. DNA of the CDR3: TGTGCCAGCAGTTTGACCCCCGGCGGGAGGCAAGAGACCCAGTACTTC. Protein sequence: CASSLTPGGRQETQYF.

This chain uses TRBV28 with TRBJ1-5; 7 nucleotides align to TRBD1. Germline assignment: CDR1 MDHEN and CDR2 SYDVKM. Trimming at V came to 7 bases and at J to 4 bases, leaving 22 bases not matched to a gene. The CDR3 loop spans 19 amino acids. The CDR3 DNA is TGTGCCAGCATCGGCCGTAAGGGACAGCGCTTCAAGGGGAATCAGCCCCAGCATTTT. Amino acid sequence: CASIGRKGQRFKGNQPQHF. The variable domain in full, with the rest retrieved from reference TRBV28 and TRBJ1-5, is DVKVTQSSRYLVKRTGEKVFLECVQDMDHENMFWYRQDPGLGLRLIYFSYDVKMKEKGDIPEGYSVSREKKERFSLILESASTNQTSMYLCASIGRKGQRFKGNQPQHFGDGTRLSIL.

The chain joins TRBV28 to TRBJ1-1; weak D call: TRBD1 (5 bases). V gave up 6 bases and J gave up 2 bases, with 10 bases separating them. The CDR3 spans 13 residues. Germline CDR1 reads MDHEN; CDR2 reads SYDVKM. This chain's CDR3 is CASREGLNTEAFF. The CDR3 nucleotides are TGTGCCAGCAGGGAGGGGTTAAACACTGAAGCTTTCTTT. Full variable domain (rest looked up from reference TRBV28 and TRBJ1-1): DVKVTQSSRYLVKRTGEKVFLECVQDMDHENMFWYRQDPGLGLRLIYFSYDVKMKEKGDIPEGYSVSREKKERFSLILESASTNQTSMYLCASREGLNTEAFFGQGTRLTVV.

The chain has TRBV28 and TRBJ1-4; 10 bases map to TRBD1. CDR1 and CDR2 from the germline V gene are MDHEN and SYDVKM. The V segment lost 5 bases and the J segment 6 bases; nucleotides outside the gene matches: 6. The CDR3 is 15 residues long. Here the CDR3 reads CASSRQGAPDEKLFF. CDR3 in DNA: TGTGCCAGCAGTCGACAGGGGGCGCCGGATGAAAAACTGTTTTTT.

The J gene is TRBJ1-1, the V gene TRBV12-5; D may be TRBD1 (6 bases). Trimming stripped 7 bases from V and 2 bases from J, with 11 bases between. CDR3 length equals 13 residues. Germline CDR1 and CDR2: LGHNT and FRNRAP. The CDR3 spells CASDEQGNTEAFF. The CDR3, as DNA: TGTGCTAGTGACGAACAGGGAAACACTGAAGCTTTCTTT.

The V and J genes are TRBV2 and TRBJ2-7; D is possibly TRBD1 (6 bases). Germline lookup yields CDR1 SNHLY and CDR2 FYNNEI. Trimming took 10 bases from V and 9 from J, leaving 22 bases between them. The CDR3 covers 13 residues. CDR3 nucleotide sequence: TGTGCCACCATTCGGGACACCGAATGGGGGCAGTACTTC. Amino acids: CATIRDTEWGQYF. Filled out from reference TRBV2 and TRBJ2-7, the complete variable domain reads EPEVTQTPSHQVTQMGQEVILRCVPISNHLYFYWYRQILGQKVEFLVSFYNNEISEKSEIFDDQFSVERPDGSNFTLKIRSTKLEDSAMYFCATIRDTEWGQYFGPGTRLTVT.

V gene TRBV19 combines with J gene TRBJ2-5, with TRBD2 matching over 8 bases. The CDR3 has 14 amino acids. V shed 6 bases and J 4 bases; nucleotides not matched to a gene: 7. Looked up from germline, CDR1 is LNHDA and CDR2 is SQIVND (reference sequence). CDR3 sequence: CASSTRLARETQYF. In DNA, the CDR3 is TGTGCCAGTAGCACCCGACTAGCGCGAGAGACCCAGTACTTC.

A few counts support this clone. The chain is built from TRBV27 and TRBJ1-2, with D possibly TRBD1 on 5 matching bases. The V end was cut by 5 bases, the J end by 7 bases, with 14 bases between. The length of the CDR3 is 13 residues. Germline V gene lookup returns CDR1 MNHEY and CDR2 SMNVEV (reference sequence). The CDR3 bases are TGTGCCAGCAGTATCCGGGGGGAGAGTGGCTACACCTTC. It yields the protein CASSIRGESGYTF.